The 20 T cell receptor beta chains below all came from one sample that was sequenced in a study of CD8+ T cells in alopecia areata. As for treatment: oral pan-JAK inhibitor, 5-10 mg twice daily. RNA, once extracted, was reverse transcribed into cDNA for use as the sequencing template. Only in-frame clones appear in the TCRdb table, and some are missing; sequencing was by immunoSEQ multiplex PCR. The sample records 120,000 or so clones, roughly 63% being singletons. The specimen was CD8+ T cells sorted from blood, collected at week 4, from a patient treated with tofacitinib. These receptors were obtained from a human donor with alopecia areata.

This clone was recorded only once. V and J are TRBV5-4 and TRBJ2-1; TRBD1 might be the D (6 bases). Germline V gene data show CDR1 as SGHNT and CDR2 as YYREEE (reference sequence). The V end lost 0 bases, the J end lost 4 bases, and 11 bases lay between the germline ends. This CDR3 is 15 amino acids long. CDR3 bases: TGTGCCAGCAGCTTGGGCCCGGGACATTACAATGAGCAGTTCTTC. This sequence encodes CASSLGPGHYNEQFF.

The chain combines TRBV30 with TRBJ1-1; no firm D call. With 3 bases removed from V and 1 base from J, the gap between germline ends came to 6 bases. CDR3 size: 12 residues. The germline V gene has CDR1 GTSNPN and CDR2 SVGIG (reference sequence). CDR3 amino acids: CAWRDTNTEAFF. The DNA of the CDR3 is TGTGCCTGGAGGGATACGAACACTGAAGCTTTCTTT. Supplemented by reference TRBV30 and TRBJ1-1, the full variable domain reads SQTIHQWPATLVQPVGSPLSLECTVEGTSNPNLYWYRQAAGRGLQLLFYSVGIGQISSEVPQNLSASRPQDRQFILSSKKLLLSDSGFYLCAWRDTNTEAFFGQGTRLTVV.

A few counts support this clone. V gene TRBV23-1 combines with J gene TRBJ2-7, with TRBD1 matching 7 bases. TRBV23-1 is treated as an ORF (open reading frame) with a function not yet certain. The length of the CDR3 is 17 residues. After removal of 8 bases from V and 0 bases from J, the junction contained 16 bases not matched to a gene. The CDR3 DNA reads as TGCGCCAGCGACGAGAAGGGACAGCCCTTCGACTCCTACGAGCAGTACTTC. It encodes CASDEKGQPFDSYEQYF.

This clone appeared a few times. The chain carries TRBV7-9 and TRBJ2-7; D remains unclear. Germline loops: CDR1 SEHNR, CDR2 FQNEAQ (reference sequence). The CDR3 extends over 14 amino acids. Trimming removed 1 base from V and 0 bases from J, with 7 bases in between. CDR3 in amino acids: CASSLGSSSYEQYF. In DNA form, the CDR3 reads TGTGCCAGCAGCTTAGGGTCGAGCTCCTACGAGCAGTACTTC.

The chain links TRBV5-1 to TRBJ2-7, with 8 bases aligning to TRBD1. The length of the CDR3 is 15 residues. V lost 4 bases and J lost 5; bases outside the gene matches: 11. Germline V gene sequence: CDR1 SGHRS, CDR2 YFSETQ. CDR3 sequence: CASSPRTGFSDEQYF. Written as DNA, the CDR3 is TGCGCCAGCAGCCCACGGACAGGGTTTTCGGACGAGCAGTACTTC.

This chain links TRBV4-3 with TRBJ1-2; unclear D gene. Germline V CDR1 and CDR2: LGHNA, YSLEER. The V and J ends lost 0 bases and 5 bases respectively, with 7 bases between them. The CDR3 totals 13 residues. This CDR3 is CASSQDISYGYTF. DNA of the CDR3: TGCGCCAGCAGCCAAGACATTTCGTATGGCTACACCTTC.

The sample holds a few counts of this clone. The rearrangement uses TRBV29-1 and TRBJ1-1; no reliable D call. Germline V gene lookup returns CDR1 SQVTM and CDR2 ANQGSEA. V gave up 5 bases and J gave up 3 bases, with 10 bases separating them. The CDR3 is made up of 12 amino acids. CDR3 residues: CSVRFQDTEAFF. Here the CDR3 DNA reads TGCAGCGTTCGCTTCCAGGACACTGAAGCTTTCTTT.

The chain uses TRBV7-9 and TRBJ2-3; D gene uncertain. Trimming stripped 4 bases from V and 2 bases from J, with 7 bases between. This CDR3 has 13 amino acids. The germline gives CDR1 SEHNR, CDR2 FQNEAQ (reference sequence). This CDR3 is CASSSDLTDTQYF. CDR3 DNA: TGTGCCAGCAGCTCCGACCTCACAGATACGCAGTATTTT.

This chain links TRBV7-9 with TRBJ2-1, with 9 bases aligning to TRBD1. The CDR3 is made up of 14 amino acids. The junction had 3 bases not matched to a gene; V was cut back by 4 bases and J by 5 bases. The germline V gene has CDR1 SEHNR and CDR2 FQNEAQ (reference sequence). The CDR3 protein is CASSSRDRDNEQFF. The CDR3 region has the DNA TGTGCCAGCAGCTCTAGGGACAGGGACAATGAGCAGTTCTTC.

V is TRBV30 and J is TRBJ1-2; D is uncertain. Germline-derived CDR1 and CDR2 are GTSNPN and SVGIG (reference sequence). This CDR3 has 11 amino acids. V was pared by 1 base and J by 8 bases, with 8 bases between. CDR3 region: CAWSAGPGYTF. The CDR3 bases are TGTGCCTGGAGTGCGGGCCCCGGCTACACCTTC.

This sequence joins TRBV4-2 and TRBJ2-6; D is unclear. The V end was cut by 0 bases, the J end by 0 bases, with 9 bases between. CDR1 and CDR2 (germline): LGHNA, YNFKEQ. The length of the CDR3 is 17 residues. This CDR3 reads CASSQEGYSSGANVLTF. Here the CDR3 DNA reads TGTGCCAGCAGCCAAGAAGGCTATTCCTCTGGGGCCAACGTCCTGACTTTC.

This clone has just a few counts. The J gene is TRBJ2-5, the V gene TRBV7-2; no firm D call. CDR3 length: 14 residues. Germline V gene lookup returns CDR1 SGHTA and CDR2 FQGNSA. Trimming took off 5 bases at V and 1 base at J, with 11 bases between the two ends. The DNA for the CDR3 is TGTGCCAGCAGCATGACACTTACCCAAGAGACCCAGTACTTC. This translates into CASSMTLTQETQYF. Complete variable domain (other parts from reference TRBV7-2 and TRBJ2-5): GAGVSQSPSNKVTEKGKDVELRCDPISGHTALYWYRQSLGQGLEFLIYFQGNSAPDKSGLPSDRFSAERTGGSVSTLTIQRTQQEDSAVYLCASSMTLTQETQYFGPGTRLLVL.

In this sample, this clone turned up a few times. A far more abundant clone sits one base away, making this likely a read error. The J gene is TRBJ2-7, the V gene TRBV4-3; D perhaps matches TRBD1 (5 bases). The CDR3 runs to 15 residues. V gave up 4 bases and J gave up 4 bases, with 17 bases separating them. The germline CDR1 and CDR2 sequences are LGHNA and YSLEER. CDR3 residues: CASSPNPGISYEQYF. CDR3 nucleotides: TGCGCCAGCAGCCCGAACCCAGGGATAAGTTACGAGCAGTACTTC.

This chain links TRBV7-9 with TRBJ2-6; no firm D call. The germline CDR1 and CDR2 sequences are SEHNR and FQNEAQ (reference sequence). The V end was cut by 5 bases, the J end by 2 bases, with 7 bases between. The CDR3 contains 14 residues. CDR3 bases: TGTGCCAGCAGCCCCCCAGCTGGGGCCAACGTCCTGACTTTC. Protein sequence: CASSPPAGANVLTF.

This sequence joins TRBV5-1 and TRBJ2-5; 12 nucleotides agree with TRBD2. V was pared by 2 bases and J by 2 bases, with 1 base of the junction left unmatched. Germline lookup yields CDR1 SGHRS and CDR2 YFSETQ. The CDR3 is 15 amino acids. CDR3 sequence (DNA): TGCGCCAGCAGCTTCGGACTAGCGGGGCAAGAGACCCAGTACTTC. Amino acid sequence: CASSFGLAGQETQYF.

A remark on this clone: At one end the junction does not follow the germline gene, possibly because of a read error. V gene TRBV5-1 combines with J gene TRBJ2-3; D is uncertain. The germline V gene has CDR1 SGHRS and CDR2 YFSETQ. The CDR3 has 13 amino acids. The CDR3 sequence: CASSLEGTDTQYF. The CDR3 nucleotides read TGCGCCAGCAGTTTGGAAGGGACAGATACGCAGTATTTT.

This chain links TRBV29-1 with TRBJ1-2; D is undetermined. Trimming pared 7 bases from V and 3 bases from J, leaving 6 bases between. CDR1 and CDR2 from the germline V gene are SQVTM and ANQGSEA. The CDR3 has 10 residues. In DNA form, the CDR3 reads TGCAGCGCTCCGGACTATGGCTACACCTTC. Translated: CSAPDYGYTF.

This clone was seen only a few times. V and J are TRBV4-1 and TRBJ2-7, with 9 nucleotides matching TRBD1. This CDR3 comprises 16 residues. The trim removed 2 bases at V and 1 base at J, leaving 6 bases unmatched. From germline, CDR1 is MGHRA and CDR2 YSYEKL. This CDR3 reads CASSQSTGGRSYEQYF. The CDR3 nucleotides read TGCGCCAGCAGCCAATCTACAGGGGGCCGATCCTACGAGCAGTACTTC.

This rearrangement joins TRBV15 to TRBJ1-6, with D possibly TRBD1 on 6 matching bases. CDR1 and CDR2 (germline): LNHNV, YYDKDF (reference sequence). V gave up 2 bases and J gave up 5 bases, with 13 bases separating them. The CDR3 extends over 16 amino acids. The CDR3 protein is CATSRPGGADNSPLHF. For the CDR3, the DNA is TGTGCCACCAGCAGACCCGGGGGGGCAGATAATTCACCCCTCCACTTT.

J is TRBJ2-1 and V is TRBV9, with D possibly matching TRBD1 (7 bases). V was pared by 5 bases and J by 6 bases, with 15 bases between. CDR1 is SGDLS and CDR2 is YYNGEE in the germline V gene. The CDR3 totals 14 residues. CDR3 protein: CASSGGTDLNEQFF. The DNA for the CDR3 is TGTGCCAGCAGTGGAGGGACAGATCTCAATGAGCAGTTCTTC.